The clone carrying this T cell receptor (beta chain) was detected once. Its antigen remains unknown. The record originates from a study of cytomegalovirus exposure and HLA in healthy donors. Primers for the PCR totalled 60 Vbeta and 13 Jbeta. Sequenced by immunoSEQ multiplex PCR; TCRdb stores in-frame clones only, minus some. The table includes about 190,000 clones, about 77% detected once. Whole-study findings and limits: Serostatus for CMV was the only available immune exposure information. When analyzed later, the rates of TCR association showed variation by HLA locus, with DRB1 the most and HLA-C the fewest.

Sequenced material: PBMCs. The clonotype was recovered from a woman in her twenties or thirties in good health and CMV-seropositive.

The CDR3 coding sequence is TGTGCCAGCAGCCCAGGGAGGGGAACTTATAATTCACCCCTCCACTTT. This gives the protein CASSPGRGTYNSPLHF. The genes are TRBV5-6 and TRBJ1-6; D perhaps matches TRBD1 (5 bases). This CDR3 has 16 amino acids. Per the germline V gene, CDR1 is SGHDT and CDR2 is YYEEEE. Trimming removed 4 bases at V and 4 bases at J, with 15 bases between.